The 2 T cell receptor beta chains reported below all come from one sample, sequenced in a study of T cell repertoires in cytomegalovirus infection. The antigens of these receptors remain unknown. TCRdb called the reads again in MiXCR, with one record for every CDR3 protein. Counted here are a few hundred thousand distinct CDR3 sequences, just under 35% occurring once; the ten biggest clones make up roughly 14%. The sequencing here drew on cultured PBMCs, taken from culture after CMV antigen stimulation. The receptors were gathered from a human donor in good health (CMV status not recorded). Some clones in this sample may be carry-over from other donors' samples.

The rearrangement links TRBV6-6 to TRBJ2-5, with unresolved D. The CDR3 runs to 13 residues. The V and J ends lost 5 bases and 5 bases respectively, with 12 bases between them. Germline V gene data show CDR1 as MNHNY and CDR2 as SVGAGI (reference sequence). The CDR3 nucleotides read TGTGCCAGCAGTCATCCCCGGGCTGAGACCCAGTACTTC. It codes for CASSHPRAETQYF.

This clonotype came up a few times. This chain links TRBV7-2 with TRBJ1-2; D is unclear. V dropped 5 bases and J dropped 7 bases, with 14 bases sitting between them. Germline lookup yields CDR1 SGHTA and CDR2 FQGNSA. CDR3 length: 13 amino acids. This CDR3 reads CASSPPPAGGYTF. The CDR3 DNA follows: TGTGCCAGCAGCCCCCCACCCGCAGGTGGCTACACCTTC.